Listed below are T cell receptor beta chains from one sample, sequenced in a study of CD8+CD57+ T cells in acquired aplastic anemia. TCRdb called the reads again in MiXCR, with one record for every CDR3 protein. This sample has roughly 200,000 distinct CDR3 sequences, with approximately 60% found just once. Sequenced: sorted CD4+, CD8+, or CD8+CD57+ T cells (not recorded which) from PBMCs. Receptor source: a human donor in good health. The CDR3 runs from the conserved cysteine through the conserved F or W. A D gene is named only where the DNA matches it firmly. Size is stated for part of the rows, as once, few or many counts, or as a class when the clone is expanded.

j_gene	v_gene	d_gene	abundance	CDR3aa	CDR3nt
TRBJ2-1	TRBV7-2	.	.	CASRFSREVEQFF	TGTGCCAGCAGATTTAGCCGGGAAGTTGAGCAGTTCTTC
TRBJ2-7	TRBV29-1	.	.	CSVRDLGTYEQYF	TGCAGCGTCCGGGACTTGGGCACCTACGAGCAGTACTTC
TRBJ2-1	TRBV10-3	TRBD2	.	CAISEKGGLAGYEQFF	TGTGCCATCAGTGAAAAGGGGGGACTAGCGGGATATGAGCAGTTCTTC
TRBJ1-5	TRBV2	.	.	CASSGARHSNQPQHF	TGTGCCAGCAGTGGGGCACGACATAGCAATCAGCCCCAGCATTTT
TRBJ2-7	TRBV7-2	.	.	CASSFNPPGLWGYEQYF	TGTGCCAGCAGCTTCAACCCCCCGGGACTCTGGGGCTACGAGCAGTACTTC
TRBJ1-1	TRBV12-3/TRBV12-4	TRBD1	.	CASSLSGTGKTEAFF	TGTGCCAGCAGTCTCTCCGGGACAGGGAAGACTGAAGCTTTCTTT
TRBJ2-6	TRBV29-1	.	.	CSVARDSGANVLTF	TGCAGCGTTGCCAGGGACTCTGGGGCCAACGTCCTGACTTTC
TRBJ2-7	TRBV5-1	TRBD1	.	CASSGGTGRSYEQYF	TGCGCCAGCAGCGGGGGGACAGGGCGCTCCTACGAGCAGTACTTC
TRBJ2-5	TRBV5-5	TRBD1	.	CASSPHATGVETQYF	TGTGCCAGCAGCCCCCACGCTACAGGGGTCGAGACCCAGTACTTC
TRBJ2-2	TRBV27	TRBD2	few	CASSLGAGSGELFF	TGTGCCAGCAGCTTGGGAGCGGGATCTGGGGAGCTGTTTTTT
TRBJ2-5	TRBV27	TRBD2	few	CASSLETSGGVTQYF	TGTGCCAGCAGTTTAGAGACTAGCGGGGGGGTTACCCAGTACTTC
TRBJ1-6	TRBV2	.	.	CASSTESSYNSPLHF	TGTGCCAGCAGTACTGAGAGCTCCTATAATTCACCCCTCCACTTT
TRBJ2-5	TRBV7-2	TRBD1	.	CASSFARQGSETQYF	TGTGCCAGCAGCTTTGCGCGACAGGGGTCGGAGACCCAGTACTTC
TRBJ1-3	TRBV20-1	.	.	CSAPTVGNTIYF	TGCAGTGCCCCGACAGTTGGAAACACCATATATTTT
TRBJ2-7	TRBV7-8	.	.	CASSLKGGGTYEQYF	TGTGCCAGCAGCTTAAAGGGGGGAGGGACCTACGAGCAGTACTTC
TRBJ2-7	TRBV20-1	.	.	CSARDAGGAGEQYF	TGCAGTGCTAGAGATGCCGGGGGCGCGGGCGAGCAGTACTTC
TRBJ2-1	TRBV7-6	.	many	CASSLAESPYNEQFF	TGTGCCAGCAGCTTAGCGGAAAGTCCCTACAATGAGCAGTTCTTC
TRBJ1-5	TRBV15	TRBD1	.	CAPSRVTGGNQPQHF	TGTGCCCCCAGCAGAGTGACAGGGGGGAATCAGCCCCAGCATTTT
TRBJ2-3	TRBV5-1	.	.	CASSSGGLLVADTQYF	TGCGCCAGCAGCTCCGGCGGACTCCTAGTCGCAGATACGCAGTATTTT
TRBJ1-2	TRBV2	.	.	CASTIHRQDYGYTF	TGTGCCAGCACGATACATCGGCAGGACTATGGCTACACCTTC
TRBJ2-7	TRBV29-1	.	.	CSVGPGGSYEQYF	TGCAGCGTTGGGCCAGGAGGATCCTACGAGCAGTACTTC
TRBJ2-7	TRBV29-1	TRBD1	.	CSVVAPGGSYEQYF	TGCAGCGTTGTGGCCCCAGGGGGCTCCTACGAGCAGTACTTC
TRBJ1-6	TRBV5-4	.	.	CASSLADNNSPLHF	TGTGCCAGCAGCTTGGCCGACAATAATTCACCCCTCCACTTT
TRBJ2-1	TRBV5-4	.	.	CASSPDNNEQFF	TGTGCCAGCAGCCCGGACAACAATGAGCAGTTCTTC
TRBJ2-5	TRBV5-4	.	few	CASSWDSQETQYF	TGTGCCAGCAGTTGGGACTCGCAAGAGACCCAGTACTTC
TRBJ1-1	TRBV6-1	.	many	CASSVVGGLNTEAFF	TGTGCCAGCAGTGTTGTGGGGGGGCTGAACACTGAAGCTTTCTTT
TRBJ2-7	TRBV7-6	TRBD1	.	CASSTGDRKYEQYF	TGTGCCAGCAGCACCGGGGACAGGAAGTACGAGCAGTACTTC